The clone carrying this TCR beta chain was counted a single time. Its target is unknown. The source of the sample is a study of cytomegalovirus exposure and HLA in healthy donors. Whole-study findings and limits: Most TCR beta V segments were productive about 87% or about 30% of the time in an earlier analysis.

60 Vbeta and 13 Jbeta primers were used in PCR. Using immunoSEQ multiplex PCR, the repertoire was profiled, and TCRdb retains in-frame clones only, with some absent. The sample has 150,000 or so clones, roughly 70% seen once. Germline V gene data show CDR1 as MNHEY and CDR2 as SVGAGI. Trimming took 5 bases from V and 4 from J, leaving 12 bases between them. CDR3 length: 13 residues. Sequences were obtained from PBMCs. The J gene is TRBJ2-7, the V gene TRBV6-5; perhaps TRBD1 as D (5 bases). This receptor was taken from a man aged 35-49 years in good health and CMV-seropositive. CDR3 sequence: CASSHGAGYEQYF. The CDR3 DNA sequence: TGTGCCAGCAGTCATGGGGCCGGATACGAGCAGTACTTC.